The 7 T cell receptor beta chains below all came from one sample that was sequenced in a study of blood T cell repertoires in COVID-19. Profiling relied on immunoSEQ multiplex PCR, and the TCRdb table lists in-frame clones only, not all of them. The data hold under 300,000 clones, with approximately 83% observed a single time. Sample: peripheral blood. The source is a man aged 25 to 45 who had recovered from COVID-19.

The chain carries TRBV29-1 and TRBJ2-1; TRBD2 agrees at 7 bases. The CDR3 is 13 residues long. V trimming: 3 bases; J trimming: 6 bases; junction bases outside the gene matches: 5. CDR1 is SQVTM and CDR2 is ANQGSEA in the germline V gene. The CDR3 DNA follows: TGCAGCGTTGAGTCTTGGACTAGCAATGAGCAGTTCTTC. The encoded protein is CSVESWTSNEQFF.

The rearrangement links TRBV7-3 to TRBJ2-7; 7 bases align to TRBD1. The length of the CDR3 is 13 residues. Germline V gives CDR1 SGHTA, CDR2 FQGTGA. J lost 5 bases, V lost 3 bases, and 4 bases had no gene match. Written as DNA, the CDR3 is TGTGCCAGCAGCTTTGGCAGGGGGAACGAGCAGTACTTC. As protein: CASSFGRGNEQYF.

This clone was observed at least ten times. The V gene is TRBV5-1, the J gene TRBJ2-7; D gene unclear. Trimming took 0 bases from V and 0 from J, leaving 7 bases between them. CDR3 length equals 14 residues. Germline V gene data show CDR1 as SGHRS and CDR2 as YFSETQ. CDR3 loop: CASSLDWSSYEQYF. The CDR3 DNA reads TGCGCCAGCAGCTTGGATTGGAGCTCCTACGAGCAGTACTTC.

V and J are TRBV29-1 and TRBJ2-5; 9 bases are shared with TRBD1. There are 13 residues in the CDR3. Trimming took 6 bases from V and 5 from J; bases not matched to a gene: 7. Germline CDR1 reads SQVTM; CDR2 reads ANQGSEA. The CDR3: CSVGTGTGETQYF. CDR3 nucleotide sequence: TGCAGCGTAGGGACAGGGACCGGGGAGACCCAGTACTTC.

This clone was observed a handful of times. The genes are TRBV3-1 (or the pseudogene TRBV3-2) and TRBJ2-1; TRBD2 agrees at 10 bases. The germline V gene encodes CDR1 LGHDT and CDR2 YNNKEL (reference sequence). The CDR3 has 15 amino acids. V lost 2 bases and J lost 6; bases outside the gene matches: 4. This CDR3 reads CASSQYLAGGNEQFF. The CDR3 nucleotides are TGTGCCAGCAGCCAATACTTAGCGGGAGGCAATGAGCAGTTCTTC.

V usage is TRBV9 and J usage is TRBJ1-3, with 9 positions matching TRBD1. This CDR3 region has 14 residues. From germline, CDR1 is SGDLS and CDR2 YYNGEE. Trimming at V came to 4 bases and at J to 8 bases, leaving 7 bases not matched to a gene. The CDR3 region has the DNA TGTGCCAGCAGCAATACAGGGGGCGCGGACACCATATATTTT. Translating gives CASSNTGGADTIYF.

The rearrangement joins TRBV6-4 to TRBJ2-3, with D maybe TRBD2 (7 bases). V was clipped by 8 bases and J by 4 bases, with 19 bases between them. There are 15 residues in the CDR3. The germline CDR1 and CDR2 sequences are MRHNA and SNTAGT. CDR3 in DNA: TGTGCCAGCGCCCTTTTTGGGGGGGCAGCAGATACGCAGTATTTT. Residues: CASALFGGAADTQYF.